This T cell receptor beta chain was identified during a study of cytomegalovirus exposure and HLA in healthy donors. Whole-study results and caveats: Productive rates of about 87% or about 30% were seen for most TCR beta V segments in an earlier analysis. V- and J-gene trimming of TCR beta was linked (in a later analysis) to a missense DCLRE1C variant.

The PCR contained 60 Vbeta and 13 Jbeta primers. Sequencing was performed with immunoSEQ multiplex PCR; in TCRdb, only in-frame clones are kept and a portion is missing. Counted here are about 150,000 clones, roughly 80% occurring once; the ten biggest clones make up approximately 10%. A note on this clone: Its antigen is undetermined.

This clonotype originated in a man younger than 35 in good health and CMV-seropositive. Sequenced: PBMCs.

For the CDR3, the DNA is TGTGCCAGCAGTCTAGCGGGCTCGTCCTACGAGCAGTACTTC. It translates to CASSLAGSSYEQYF. The chain has TRBV2 and TRBJ2-7; 8 bases line up with TRBD2. V shed 5 bases and J 1 base; nucleotides not matched to a gene: 4. CDR1 and CDR2 from the germline V gene are SNHLY and FYNNEI. The CDR3 is 14 residues long.